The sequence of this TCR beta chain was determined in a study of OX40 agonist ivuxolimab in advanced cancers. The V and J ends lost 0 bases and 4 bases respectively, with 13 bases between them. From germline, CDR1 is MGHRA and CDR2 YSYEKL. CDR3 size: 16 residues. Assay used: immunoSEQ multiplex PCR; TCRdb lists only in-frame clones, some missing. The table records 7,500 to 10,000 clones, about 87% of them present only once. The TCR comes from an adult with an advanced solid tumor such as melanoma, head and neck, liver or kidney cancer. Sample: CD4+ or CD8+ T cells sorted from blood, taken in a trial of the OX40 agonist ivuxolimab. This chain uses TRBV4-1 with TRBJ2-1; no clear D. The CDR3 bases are TGCGCCAGCAGCCAAGATTCGGCAGTGTTGTACAATGAGCAGTTCTTC. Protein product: CASSQDSAVLYNEQFF.